This T cell receptor beta chain was sequenced in a study of chronic HIV infection and antiretroviral therapy. TCRdb re-derived calls from the 5' RACE reads in MiXCR, one entry per CDR3 protein. The table records around 31,000 distinct CDR3 sequences, 7.5% to 10% of them present only once. This clonotype appeared many times. V gave up 0 bases and J gave up 2 bases, with 12 bases separating them. Looked up from germline, CDR1 is SGHRS and CDR2 is YFSETQ. The CDR3 is 15 residues long. V is TRBV5-1 and J is TRBJ2-7; D is unclear. Source material: peripheral blood. The receptor comes from an adult who had HIV and had not received antiretroviral therapy, or was an uninfected healthy control (not recorded which). Written as DNA, the CDR3 is TGCGCCAGCAGCTTGGACAGCGCAAGAACCTACGAGCAGTACTTC. Translation gives CASSLDSARTYEQYF.